This entry lists 24 T cell receptor beta chains sequenced from one sample in a study of blood T cell repertoires in COVID-19. Using immunoSEQ multiplex PCR, the repertoire was profiled, and TCRdb retains in-frame clones only, with some absent. Among about 55,000 clones, about 93% were seen once, and the ten largest hold 16%. Sequenced sample: peripheral blood. The receptors stem from a man older than 75 with acute or convalescent COVID-19.

The chain carries TRBV7-9 and TRBJ2-2; D is possibly TRBD2 (6 bases). Germline V gives CDR1 SEHNR, CDR2 FQNEAQ (reference sequence). CDR3 length: 14 amino acids. V was clipped by 5 bases and J by 5 bases, with 12 bases between them. CDR3 sequence (DNA): TGTGCCAGCAGCCAAGCGGGCGGGACCGGGGAGCTGTTTTTT. It specifies CASSQAGGTGELFF.

The CDR3 bases are TGTGCCAGTAGTAAGCTCGGGAGCAGCTCCTACAATGAGCAGTTCTTC. Its translation is CASSKLGSSSYNEQFF. V usage is TRBV19 and J usage is TRBJ2-1; D may be TRBD2 (6 bases). CDR3 size: 16 residues. V gave up 4 bases and J gave up 0 bases, with 13 bases separating them. Germline V gives CDR1 LNHDA, CDR2 SQIVND (reference sequence).

The rearrangement links TRBV5-8 to TRBJ2-1; D is unclear. In germline, CDR1 is SGHTS, CDR2 YDEGEE. CDR3 length: 15 amino acids. Trimming pared 7 bases from V and 8 bases from J, leaving 22 bases between. CDR3 sequence: CASGQAAFYYDEQFF. CDR3 coding DNA: TGTGCCAGCGGGCAGGCAGCCTTTTATTACGATGAGCAGTTCTTC.

The sample holds one count of this clone. The gene calls are TRBV13 and TRBJ1-1; tentative D call: TRBD1 (6 bases). The V gene's germline CDR1 is PRHDT and CDR2 FYEKMQ (reference sequence). CDR3 length: 13 amino acids. Trimming took 2 bases from V and 4 from J, leaving 8 bases between them. Here the CDR3 reads CASSLQGRTEAFF. CDR3 DNA: TGTGCCAGCAGCTTACAGGGGCGCACTGAAGCTTTCTTT.

The chain is built from TRBV6-1 and TRBJ1-1; unclear D gene. Germline V gene data show CDR1 as MNHNS and CDR2 as SASEGT. The CDR3 is 14 amino acids. V was pared by 0 bases and J by 1 base, with 6 bases between. The CDR3 sequence is CASSEARENTEAFF. CDR3 in DNA: TGTGCCAGCAGTGAAGCGCGGGAGAACACTGAAGCTTTCTTT.

This chain joins TRBV19 and TRBJ1-1; D perhaps matches TRBD1 (5 bases). Trimming cost V 7 bases and J 3 bases, with 12 bases left between them. CDR3 size: 13 residues. Germline CDR1 LNHDA, CDR2 SQIVND (reference sequence). CDR3 loop: CASTWGLDTEAFF. The CDR3 DNA follows: TGTGCCAGTACATGGGGCCTCGACACTGAAGCTTTCTTT.

The rearrangement uses TRBV19 and TRBJ1-2; TRBD1 matches at 7 bases. J lost 4 bases, V lost 4 bases, and 12 bases had no gene match. Germline CDR1 LNHDA, CDR2 SQIVND (reference sequence). The CDR3 contains 16 residues. The CDR3 DNA is TGTGCCAGTAGTAACCTTTTTCCGACAGGGCCCTATGGCTACACCTTC. It codes for CASSNLFPTGPYGYTF.

The V call is TRBV30, the J call TRBJ2-5; TRBD1 might be the D (6 bases). CDR1 GTSNPN and CDR2 SVGIG come from the germline V gene (reference sequence). V shed 6 bases and J shed 5 bases, with 13 bases lying between them. This CDR3 region has 12 residues. The CDR3 loop reads CACQQGAETQYF. CDR3 DNA: TGTGCCTGTCAACAGGGTGCGGAGACCCAGTACTTC.

V is TRBV7-9 and J is TRBJ2-3; D not certain. The V end lost 7 bases, the J end lost 1 base, and 9 bases lay between the germline ends. The CDR3 has 13 amino acids. Germline assignment: CDR1 SEHNR and CDR2 FQNEAQ (reference sequence). Here the CDR3 reads CASTPLGTDTQYF. The CDR3, as DNA: TGTGCCAGCACCCCACTCGGCACAGATACGCAGTATTTT.

This clone was detected once. The chain has TRBV11-2 and TRBJ1-2, with a tentative D call TRBD1 (6 bases). The V end was cut by 4 bases, the J end by 7 bases, with 13 bases between. The CDR3 runs to 13 residues. Per the germline V gene, CDR1 is SGHAT and CDR2 is FQNNGV. Here the CDR3 reads CASSSQGFGGYTF. CDR3 nucleotides: TGTGCCAGCAGCTCACAGGGATTTGGTGGCTACACCTTC.

This clone was detected only once. This sequence joins TRBV3-1 (or the pseudogene TRBV3-2) and TRBJ2-7; maybe TRBD2 (5 bases). The V end was cut by 0 bases, the J end by 0 bases, with 12 bases between. Germline CDR1 LGHDT, CDR2 YNNKEL (reference sequence). This CDR3 contains 16 residues. The CDR3 DNA is TGTGCCAGCAGCCAAGAACCCGGGATCCTCTCCTACGAGCAGTACTTC. It codes for CASSQEPGILSYEQYF.

The chain combines TRBV2 with TRBJ2-1, with D tentatively TRBD1 (6 bases). V lost 4 bases to trimming and J lost 3 bases, with 13 bases between them. Germline V CDR1 and CDR2: SNHLY, FYNNEI. The CDR3 has 15 residues. This CDR3 is CASSVVRGVYNEQFF. In DNA form, the CDR3 reads TGTGCCAGCAGTGTGGTCAGGGGAGTCTACAATGAGCAGTTCTTC.

The chain recombines TRBV5-8 with TRBJ1-5; D perhaps matches TRBD1 (5 bases). The CDR3 covers 14 residues. Trimming pared 2 bases from V and 2 bases from J, leaving 8 bases between. Germline V gene data show CDR1 as SGHTS and CDR2 as YDEGEE. CDR3 sequence reads: CASSLTGGNQPQHF. CDR3 sequence (DNA): TGTGCCAGCAGCTTAACGGGGGGCAATCAGCCCCAGCATTTT.

The V gene is TRBV30, the J gene TRBJ2-3; perhaps TRBD1 as D (5 bases). This CDR3 has 14 amino acids. Germline-derived CDR1 and CDR2 are GTSNPN and SVGIG (reference sequence). Trimming shortened V by 5 bases and J by 0 bases, and 12 bases separated the two germline ends. CDR3 sequence: CAWDRGLSTDTQYF. The CDR3 DNA follows: TGTGCCTGGGATAGGGGCCTAAGCACAGATACGCAGTATTTT.

The chain links TRBV5-1 to TRBJ2-7; the D gene is possibly TRBD2 (5 bases). The CDR3 is 15 residues long. The germline gives CDR1 SGHRS, CDR2 YFSETQ. V was clipped by 4 bases and J by 0 bases, with 14 bases between them. CDR3 residues: CASSDLPGDSYEQYF. The CDR3 DNA reads TGCGCCAGCAGCGACCTTCCCGGGGACTCCTACGAGCAGTACTTC.

This chain links TRBV5-6 with TRBJ1-6; 7 bases are a match to TRBD1. The germline V gene encodes CDR1 SGHDT and CDR2 YYEEEE. V dropped 3 bases and J dropped 4; count of bases not matched to a gene: 7. The CDR3 sequence is 16 residues long. CDR3 protein: CASSSPGQAYNSPLHF. The CDR3 DNA reads as TGTGCCAGCAGCTCTCCTGGACAGGCTTATAATTCACCCCTCCACTTT.

The gene calls are TRBV3-1 (or the pseudogene TRBV3-2) and TRBJ2-5, with 8 bases that match TRBD2. This CDR3 has 16 residues. Germline CDR1 LGHDT, CDR2 YNNKEL (reference sequence). Germline trimming cut 0 bases from V and 2 bases from J; bases unmatched to any gene: 5. CDR3 protein: CASSQDLASGQETQYF. For the CDR3, the DNA is TGTGCCAGCAGCCAAGATTTGGCTAGCGGGCAAGAGACCCAGTACTTC.

This clone was seen a few times. This chain uses TRBV2 with TRBJ1-1, with D perhaps matching TRBD1 (6 bases). Germline values: CDR1 SNHLY, CDR2 FYNNEI. Trimming shortened V by 0 bases and J by 0 bases, and 11 bases separated the two germline ends. CDR3 size: 16 residues. DNA for the CDR3: TGTGCCAGCAGTGAAGCCGCAGGGGTCCTGAACACTGAAGCTTTCTTT. Translated: CASSEAAGVLNTEAFF. Supplemented by reference TRBV2 and TRBJ1-1, the full variable domain reads EPEVTQTPSHQVTQMGQEVILRCVPISNHLYFYWYRQILGQKVEFLVSFYNNEISEKSEIFDDQFSVERPDGSNFTLKIRSTKLEDSAMYFCASSEAAGVLNTEAFFGQGTRLTVV.

The DNA of the CDR3 is TGTGCCAGCAGCCCTCGACTAGCGGCGAACACAGATACGCAGTATTTT. Protein product: CASSPRLAANTDTQYF. The rearrangement uses TRBV14 and TRBJ2-3; TRBD2 matches at 9 bases. Trimming removed 4 bases from V and 2 bases from J; junction bases left unmatched: 7. Germline V gene lookup returns CDR1 SGHDN and CDR2 FVKESK. The CDR3 loop spans 16 amino acids.

This rearrangement joins TRBV4-2 to TRBJ1-2; no firm D call. The CDR3 has 15 residues. With 0 bases removed from V and 2 bases from J, the gap between germline ends came to 10 bases. Germline V gene data show CDR1 as LGHNA and CDR2 as YNFKEQ. This chain's CDR3 is CASSQDQVANYGYTF. In nucleotides, the CDR3 is TGTGCCAGCAGCCAAGACCAGGTGGCCAACTATGGCTACACCTTC.

The chain recombines TRBV20-1 with TRBJ2-7; D possibly corresponds to TRBD2 (5 bases). V lost 6 bases and J 11 bases, leaving 17 bases between the germline ends. This CDR3 spans 11 amino acids. Germline CDR1 DFQATT, CDR2 SNEGSKA (reference sequence). The CDR3 DNA follows: TGCAGTGCCAAACTCGGAGGAATCGAGTACTTC. As protein: CSAKLGGIEYF.

The chain joins TRBV9 to TRBJ2-1; tentatively, D is TRBD1 (6 bases). V lost 4 bases and J lost 7, with 15 bases in between. The CDR3 covers 14 residues. Germline CDR1 is SGDLS and CDR2 is YYNGEE. The CDR3 nucleotides are TGTGCCAGCAGCCGACAGGTAGTAGGGAATGAGCAGTTCTTC. Its translation is CASSRQVVGNEQFF.

The rearrangement links TRBV2 to TRBJ2-5, with D possibly being TRBD1 (5 bases). Germline V gene lookup returns CDR1 SNHLY and CDR2 FYNNEI. The CDR3 is made up of 14 amino acids. V was clipped by 2 bases and J by 4 bases, with 11 bases between them. The CDR3 nucleotides read TGTGCCAGCAGTGAATTCGACAGAACAGAGACCCAGTACTTC. This translates into CASSEFDRTETQYF.

This chain connects TRBV5-1 to TRBJ2-7, with a tentative D call TRBD2 (5 bases). The V gene lost 4 bases and the J gene lost 5 bases, with 10 bases spanning the gap. Germline V gene data show CDR1 as SGHRS and CDR2 as YFSETQ. The CDR3 runs to 12 residues. The CDR3 nucleotides are TGCGCCAGCAGCCCGGCCGGGGACGAGCAGTACTTC. It is translated as CASSPAGDEQYF.